Presented here are 24 T cell receptor beta chains from one specimen sequenced in a study of T cells in Graves' hyperthyroidism and ophthalmopathy. The CDR3 regions of TCR beta were amplified from RNA transcripts. A set of HTBI primers served as the primers for a first-round RT-PCR of the TCR CDR3. Each CDR3 protein is one row after TCRdb ran MiXCR on the multiplex PCR reads. The sample lists roughly 700,000 distinct CDR3 sequences; roughly 17% were seen once. Sequencing was done on a sample of blood. These receptors all stem from a man between 50 and 59 years old with Graves' hyperthyroidism.

The table lists this clonotype with a few counts. The chain is built from TRBV28 and TRBJ1-5, with D tentatively TRBD1 (5 bases). The CDR3 runs 13 residues. V lost 6 bases and J lost 3, with 9 bases in between. The germline V gene has CDR1 MDHEN and CDR2 SYDVKM. The DNA for the CDR3 is TGTGCCAGCAGAAGGGACCCCAATCAGCCCCAGCATTTT. Translating gives CASRRDPNQPQHF.

This clonotype has a handful of counts. The J gene is TRBJ2-5, the V gene TRBV7-9, with D hard to call. This CDR3 contains 12 residues. The V end lost 8 bases, the J end lost 5 bases, and 12 bases lay between the germline ends. Germline assignment: CDR1 SEHNR and CDR2 FQNEAQ (reference sequence). The DNA of the CDR3 is TGTGCCAGCGACAATGGGTGGGAGACCCAGTACTTC. Protein sequence: CASDNGWETQYF. The complete variable domain, with remaining parts taken from reference TRBV7-9 and TRBJ2-5, reads DTGVSQNPRHKITKRGQNVTFRCDPISEHNRLYWYRQTLGQGPEFLTYFQNEAQLEKSRLLSDRFSAERPKGSFSTLEIQRTEQGDSAMYLCASDNGWETQYFGPGTRLLVL.

This chain links TRBV29-1 with TRBJ1-2; D is uncertain. V shed 7 bases and J shed 2 bases, with 8 bases lying between them. CDR1 and CDR2 from the germline V gene are SQVTM and ANQGSEA. The CDR3 contains 11 residues. For the CDR3, the DNA is TGCAGCGGAACGGGGAACTATGGCTACACCTTC. Translated, it gives CSGTGNYGYTF.

The chain employs TRBV27 and TRBJ2-3, with a weak D call TRBD1 (5 bases). The CDR3 consists of 14 residues. CDR1 MNHEY and CDR2 SMNVEV come from the germline V gene (reference sequence). V lost 2 bases and J 4 bases, leaving 10 bases between the germline ends. CDR3 sequence reads: CASSLGAWADTQYF. CDR3 bases: TGTGCCAGCAGTTTAGGGGCTTGGGCAGATACGCAGTATTTT.

This clonotype was seen only a few times. The chain combines TRBV4-3 with TRBJ2-1; TRBD2 aligns across 10 bases. The junction had 9 bases not matched to a gene; V was cut back by 1 base and J by 9 bases. Germline V lookup: CDR1 LGHNA, CDR2 YSLEER. CDR3 length: 16 amino acids. The CDR3 nucleotides are TGCGCCAGCAGCCAAGCTCTCAGCGGGAGGGGTGGTGAGCAGTTCTTC. Its translation: CASSQALSGRGGEQFF.

There are many counts of this clonotype. The gene calls are TRBV6-1 and TRBJ1-1; 7 bases match TRBD1. With V trimmed by 7 bases and J by 4 bases, 15 bases remained unmatched. In germline, CDR1 is MNHNS, CDR2 SASEGT. CDR3 length equals 16 residues. CDR3 in amino acids: CASMILWDRISTEAFF. CDR3 in DNA: TGTGCCAGCATGATCCTCTGGGACAGAATAAGCACTGAAGCTTTCTTT.

This clonotype was recorded many times. The chain has TRBV6-1 and TRBJ2-3; no firm D call. This CDR3 is built from 13 residues. Trimming shortened V by 7 bases and J by 4 bases, and 12 bases separated the two germline ends. CDR1 and CDR2 from the germline V gene are MNHNS and SASEGT. The CDR3 sequence is CASIEFTADTQYF. The CDR3 DNA sequence: TGTGCCAGCATAGAGTTTACCGCAGATACGCAGTATTTT.

The chain uses TRBV4-1 and TRBJ2-7; unclear D gene. The germline V and J ends were trimmed by 3 bases and 2 bases, with 8 bases remaining between them. This CDR3 spans 13 amino acids. The germline V gene encodes CDR1 MGHRA and CDR2 YSYEKL. Here the CDR3 DNA reads TGCGCCAGCAGCCACTCTTCCGCCTACGAGCAGTACTTC. Its protein is CASSHSSAYEQYF.

The chain is built from TRBV7-2 and TRBJ2-1; possibly TRBD2 for D (6 bases). Germline lookup yields CDR1 SGHTA and CDR2 FQGNSA. V dropped 5 bases and J dropped 7 bases, with 18 bases sitting between them. This CDR3 region has 15 residues. The CDR3 reads CASSRASSGGNEQFF. DNA of the CDR3: TGTGCCAGCAGCCGAGCATCTTCTGGAGGGAATGAGCAGTTCTTC.

Concerning this clonotype: This may be a read error, as it is one base from a much larger clone. The V call is TRBV6-1, the J call TRBJ2-7; TRBD2 is a possible D gene (5 bases). Germline-derived CDR1 and CDR2 are MNHNS and SASEGT. The CDR3 contains 14 residues. The V end was cut by 8 bases, the J end by 2 bases, with 16 bases between. The DNA for the CDR3 is TGTGCCAGCGTGGGCTGGACGGGGACCTACGAGCAGTACTTC. Amino acids: CASVGWTGTYEQYF.

The sample holds many counts of this clonotype. This chain joins TRBV28 and TRBJ2-1; 10 positions match TRBD2. From germline, CDR1 is MDHEN and CDR2 SYDVKM. V lost 6 bases to trimming and J lost 4 bases; unmatched junction nucleotides: 9. The CDR3 sequence is 16 residues long. The CDR3 loop is CASSPPSGRAYNEQFF. In nucleotides, the CDR3 is TGTGCCAGCAGCCCTCCCAGCGGGAGGGCGTACAATGAGCAGTTCTTC.

This clonotype was seen repeatedly, ten times or more. The rearrangement joins TRBV7-2 to TRBJ1-2; 9 positions agree with TRBD1. V lost 4 bases and J lost 7; bases outside the gene matches: 7. Germline assignment: CDR1 SGHTA and CDR2 FQGNSA. The CDR3 consists of 14 residues. The chain's CDR3 is CASSSWTGATGYTF. The DNA for the CDR3 is TGTGCCAGCAGCTCATGGACAGGGGCGACTGGCTACACCTTC.

The rearrangement joins TRBV18 to TRBJ2-1; a possible D gene is TRBD2 (5 bases). V was cut by 3 bases and J by 2 bases, with 11 bases left in between. The germline CDR1 and CDR2 sequences are KGHSH and LQKENI. The CDR3 is 15 amino acids. The CDR3 DNA sequence: TGTGCCAGCTCACCTCCTGAGGGAACCTACAATGAGCAGTTCTTC. Translating it yields CASSPPEGTYNEQFF.

V gene TRBV19 combines with J gene TRBJ2-5, with TRBD2 matching over 8 bases. The CDR3 extends over 15 amino acids. With 5 bases clipped from V and 3 bases from J, the junction kept 8 bases outside the gene matches. Germline V CDR1 and CDR2: LNHDA, SQIVND (reference sequence). The CDR3 nucleotides are TGTGCCAGTAGTTTGTGGTCAGCGGGAGAAGAGACCCAGTACTTC. Translation gives CASSLWSAGEETQYF.

This clonotype has a handful of counts. The V and J genes are TRBV24-1 and TRBJ2-4, with 11 bases lining up with TRBD2. Trimming took 2 bases from V and 4 from J; bases not matched to a gene: 6. Germline CDR1 and CDR2: KGHDR and SFDVKD. This CDR3 comprises 17 residues. The CDR3 loop is CATSDSGGTSGKNIQYF. The CDR3 DNA is TGTGCCACCAGTGATTCCGGGGGGACTAGCGGAAAAAACATTCAGTACTTC.

This clonotype was found a few times. The chain recombines TRBV20-1 with TRBJ2-3; 13 bases align to TRBD2. Trimming cost V 5 bases and J 6 bases; bases outside gene matches: 8. CDR1 and CDR2 (germline): DFQATT, SNEGSKA (reference sequence). The CDR3 consists of 15 residues. CDR3 sequence: CSASWTSGSSDTQYF. The CDR3 coding sequence is TGCAGTGCTTCCTGGACTAGCGGGAGTAGTGATACGCAGTATTTT.

This clonotype was seen ten or more times. This chain connects TRBV19 to TRBJ1-5; D is undetermined. The germline V gene has CDR1 LNHDA and CDR2 SQIVND (reference sequence). There are 12 residues in the CDR3. The V end was cut by 7 bases, the J end by 5 bases, with 9 bases between. CDR3 bases: TGTGCCAGTAATCGCGCCGATCAGCCCCAGCATTTT. Translated, it gives CASNRADQPQHF.

This clonotype was detected many times. The chain is built from TRBV2 and TRBJ1-4; no definite D call. The CDR3 loop spans 13 amino acids. Germline V gives CDR1 SNHLY, CDR2 FYNNEI. V dropped 4 bases and J dropped 8 bases, with 11 bases sitting between them. CDR3 in DNA: TGTGCCAGCAGTGGGGAGTGGGGAGAAAAACTGTTTTTT. Encoded protein: CASSGEWGEKLFF. Full variable domain (rest looked up from reference TRBV2 and TRBJ1-4): EPEVTQTPSHQVTQMGQEVILRCVPISNHLYFYWYRQILGQKVEFLVSFYNNEISEKSEIFDDQFSVERPDGSNFTLKIRSTKLEDSAMYFCASSGEWGEKLFFGSGTQLSVL.

This clonotype came up a few times. The chain is built from TRBV13 and TRBJ2-7; 8 bases fit TRBD1. With 5 bases clipped from V and 4 bases from J, the junction kept 10 bases outside the gene matches. From germline, CDR1 is PRHDT and CDR2 FYEKMQ (reference sequence). The CDR3 is made up of 15 amino acids. CDR3 sequence reads: CASSNRGQGGYEQYF. In DNA, the CDR3 is TGTGCCAGCAGCAATAGAGGACAGGGTGGGTACGAGCAGTACTTC.

This clonotype occurred many times. The V call is TRBV7-2, the J call TRBJ2-1; D gene unclear. The CDR3 is 13 amino acids. Germline CDR1 is SGHTA and CDR2 is FQGNSA. The ends were cut back, 1 base at V and 0 bases at J, with 1 base in the middle. The CDR3 bases are TGTGCCAGCAGCTTAGGCTCCTACAATGAGCAGTTCTTC. Its protein is CASSLGSYNEQFF.

This clonotype was detected many times. The chain combines TRBV12-5 with TRBJ2-1; the match to TRBD1 covers 7 bases. The CDR3 has 13 amino acids. Germline lookup yields CDR1 LGHNT and CDR2 FRNRAP. V trimming: 4 bases; J trimming: 5 bases; junction bases outside the gene matches: 2. The CDR3, as DNA: TGTGCTAGTGGTTCCAGGGGGAACAATGAGCAGTTCTTC. It specifies CASGSRGNNEQFF.

This clonotype was seen at least ten times. This chain links TRBV12-3 or TRBV12-4 with TRBJ1-4; TRBD1 is a possible D gene (5 bases). The germline V and J ends were trimmed by 3 bases and 2 bases, with 13 bases remaining between them. This CDR3 is 16 amino acids long. The DNA of the CDR3 is TGTGCCAGCAGTTTCATGAAGGGGTCGACTAATGAAAAACTGTTTTTT. Translating gives CASSFMKGSTNEKLFF.

This clonotype was recorded a few times. The chain links TRBV30 to TRBJ2-5; a weak D match, TRBD2 (7 bases). CDR3 length: 14 amino acids. The germline CDR1 and CDR2 sequences are GTSNPN and SVGIG (reference sequence). The V end lost 3 bases, the J end lost 5 bases, and 16 bases lay between the germline ends. This CDR3 is CAWRAGGGVETQYF. CDR3 DNA sequence: TGTGCCTGGAGGGCTGGGGGGGGCGTGGAGACCCAGTACTTC.

The sample holds a few counts of this clonotype. The CDR3 coding sequence is TGTGCCATCAGCGCCCTTGACACCGGGGAGCTGTTTTTT. As protein: CAISALDTGELFF. The rearrangement links TRBV10-3 to TRBJ2-2; D not resolved. CDR3 length: 13 residues. V was shortened by 6 bases and J by 3 bases, with 8 bases between the two germline ends. CDR1 is ENHRY, CDR2 SYGVKD, per germline.